This T cell receptor (beta chain) was retrieved from a study of blood T cell repertoires in COVID-19. Study in general: T cells, B-cell-depleted T cells, or PBMCs provided the cDNA or gDNA that served as material.

The assay was immunoSEQ multiplex PCR, and TCRdb's table has in-frame clones only and misses some. Of about 200,000 clones in the sample, 75% to 95% were seen once. The sequence derives from a man aged 50 to 60 with acute or convalescent COVID-19. Sequenced: peripheral blood.

The CDR3 sequence is CASTLFQGTDAGDTQYF. CDR3 nucleotides: TGTGCCAGCACCCTATTCCAGGGGACAGACGCGGGAGATACGCAGTATTTT. The chain recombines TRBV28 with TRBJ2-3; 7 bases are a match to TRBD1. The CDR3 consists of 17 residues. Germline trimming cut 7 bases from V and 5 bases from J; bases unmatched to any gene: 18. Per the germline V gene, CDR1 is MDHEN and CDR2 is SYDVKM.